These T cell receptor beta chains were read from a single sample in a study of cytomegalovirus exposure and HLA in healthy donors. Assay: immunoSEQ multiplex PCR; the TCRdb copy retains only in-frame clones and omits some. The data show fewer than 90,000 clones, approximately 63% seen once. The sample consisted of PBMCs. The receptors stem from a woman aged 45-60 years in good health and CMV-seropositive. Each CDR3 is given with its conserved first and last residue. Expanded clones get a size class; other rows say once, few or many, or leave the size out.

J gene,clone size,V gene,CDR3 protein
TRBJ2-1,NA,TRBV9,CASSVGLSHNEQFF
TRBJ2-2,NA,TRBV2,CASSGWRSNTGELFF
TRBJ2-7,NA,TRBV27,CASSLLVSSYEQYF
TRBJ2-1,medium-sized,TRBV7-3,CASSTDGPGNEQFF
TRBJ1-2,NA,TRBV7-9,CASSLADRGWVNYGYTF
TRBJ2-7,once,TRBV6-6,CASIREGSGEQYF
TRBJ1-4,NA,TRBV25-1,CASSPVSNEKLFF
TRBJ1-5,NA,TRBV18,CASSPPTGDSNQPQHF
TRBJ2-1,NA,TRBV6-1,CASSKTAYNEQFF
TRBJ2-7,NA,TRBV10-3,CAISEVGQGVYEQYF
TRBJ2-1,NA,TRBV6-5,CASRRDRDSYNEQFF
TRBJ1-4,NA,TRBV30,CAWRDRGQKLFF
TRBJ1-6,NA,TRBV21-1,CASSKATLGRNSPLHF
TRBJ1-2,NA,TRBV9,CASSSAGLQGGYTF
TRBJ2-7,NA,TRBV2,CASSVTESYEQYF
TRBJ1-2,NA,TRBV7-9,CASSLVLRTGGFHGYTF
TRBJ2-3,NA,TRBV7-2,CASSLLAGERTDTQYF
NA,NA,TRBV6-6,CASSSSDRVVHEQYF